Listed below are T cell receptor beta chains from one sample, sequenced in a study of identical twins. TCRdb reprocessed the 5' RACE reads with MiXCR, giving one entry per CDR3 protein. This sample has 420,000 or so distinct CDR3 sequences, with under 20% found just once. The sequenced sample consisted of naive T cells sorted from blood. The origin of the receptors is a man aged 45 to 65 in good health. The CDR3 runs from the conserved cysteine through the conserved F or W. D genes are given only for firm matches. Size is omitted from some rows. Given values are once, few, many or a class for expanded clones.

length: 14
V: TRBV20-1
D: .
size: few
J: TRBJ1-1
DNA: TGCAGTGCTAGAGTTGAGGGGGGGATAACTGAAGCTTTCTTT
CDR3: CSARVEGGITEAFF

length: 13
V: TRBV15
D: .
size: .
J: TRBJ1-1
DNA: TGTGCCACCAGCAGCCCAGCAAACTCTGAAGCTTTCTTT
CDR3: CATSSPANSEAFF

length: 15
V: TRBV4-3
D: .
size: many
J: TRBJ1-3
DNA: TGCGCCAGCAGCCCGGGGGGGGGGCATGGAAACACCATTTATTTT
CDR3: CASSPGGGHGNTIYF

length: 16
V: TRBV7-2
D: .
size: many
J: TRBJ2-7
DNA: TGTGCCAGCAGCTCCTACTTCGGACTACGAACCTACGAGCAGTACTTC
CDR3: CASSSYFGLRTYEQYF

length: 15
V: TRBV5-1
D: TRBD1
size: .
J: TRBJ1-5
DNA: TGCGCCAGCAGTCTGCAGGGGGCACGCAATCAGCCCCAGCATTTT
CDR3: CASSLQGARNQPQHF

length: 15
V: TRBV6-2/TRBV6-3
D: .
size: .
J: TRBJ1-1
DNA: TGTGCCAGCAGTTACCCCTTAGCGTGGAACACTGAAGCTTTCTTT
CDR3: CASSYPLAWNTEAFF

length: 17
V: TRBV20-1
D: TRBD2
size: many
J: TRBJ2-1
DNA: TGCAGTGCTTCCGACTCTAGCGGGAGGGCCTTCTACAATGAGCAGTTCTTC
CDR3: CSASDSSGRAFYNEQFF

length: 13
V: TRBV10-3
D: .
size: once
J: TRBJ1-1
DNA: TGTGCCATCAGTGAGCTTCCGGACAGACAAGCTTTCTTT
CDR3: CAISELPDRQAFF

length: 16
V: TRBV18
D: TRBD1
size: many
J: TRBJ2-1
DNA: TGTGCCAGCTCGGCTGACAGGGGCGGCTCCTACAATGAGCAGTTCTTC
CDR3: CASSADRGGSYNEQFF

length: 14
V: TRBV5-6
D: .
size: few
J: TRBJ1-3
DNA: TGTGCCAGCAGCTTGACACCCGCTGGAAACACCATATATTTT
CDR3: CASSLTPAGNTIYF

length: 12
V: TRBV20-1
D: .
size: few
J: TRBJ2-7
DNA: TGCAGTGCTAGAGGACCTGGGGCGGAGCAGTACTTC
CDR3: CSARGPGAEQYF

length: 15
V: TRBV4-1
D: .
size: .
J: TRBJ2-7
DNA: TGCGCCAGCAGCCAAGAGTGGGGGAAGGGCGGCGAGCAGTACTTC
CDR3: CASSQEWGKGGEQYF

length: 16
V: TRBV6-5
D: TRBD2
size: .
J: TRBJ2-1
DNA: TGTGCCAGCAGTTACTCGGCTAGCGGGGGCAGGGATGAGCAGTTCTTC
CDR3: CASSYSASGGRDEQFF

length: 15
V: TRBV19
D: .
size: once
J: TRBJ1-1
DNA: TGTGCCAGTAAGGGCCAGGGCGGCTTGAACACTGAAGCTTTCTTT
CDR3: CASKGQGGLNTEAFF

length: 11
V: TRBV20-1
D: .
size: .
J: TRBJ1-5
DNA: TGCAGTGCCCGAAAGGATCAGCCCCAGCATTTT
CDR3: CSARKDQPQHF

length: 15
V: TRBV12-3/TRBV12-4
D: .
size: few
J: TRBJ1-6
DNA: TGTGCCAGCAGCCTGGACAGCCTTTATAATTCACCCCTCCACTTT
CDR3: CASSLDSLYNSPLHF

length: 13
V: TRBV11-2
D: .
size: few
J: TRBJ2-7
DNA: TGTGCCAGCAGCTTACTAGTTGTCGACGAGCAGTACTTC
CDR3: CASSLLVVDEQYF

length: 15
V: TRBV10-3
D: .
size: few
J: TRBJ1-3
DNA: TGTGCCATCAGTGAGTCTACAGCCTCTGGAAACACCATATATTTT
CDR3: CAISESTASGNTIYF

length: 16
V: TRBV7-9
D: TRBD2
size: .
J: TRBJ2-7
DNA: TGTGCCAGCAGCCGTCTCAGCGGGACTACTTTAGGGGAGCAGTACTTC
CDR3: CASSRLSGTTLGEQYF

length: 12
V: TRBV29-1
D: TRBD2
size: many
J: TRBJ2-7
DNA: TGCAGCGCGGCTAGCGGGGTCCACGAGCAGTACTTC
CDR3: CSAASGVHEQYF

length: 18
V: TRBV10-3
D: TRBD2
size: many
J: TRBJ2-1
DNA: TGTGCCATCAGTGAGGTAGCGGGACTAGCGTACTCCTACAATGAGCAGTTCTTC
CDR3: CAISEVAGLAYSYNEQFF

length: 15
V: TRBV18
D: .
size: .
J: TRBJ2-2
DNA: TGTGCCAGCTCACCAATGGGACCGGTGGCCGGGGAGCTGTTTTTT
CDR3: CASSPMGPVAGELFF

length: 14
V: TRBV15
D: .
size: many
J: TRBJ2-3
DNA: TGTGCCACCAGTCCGGGACTGGTGGCAGATACGCAGTATTTT
CDR3: CATSPGLVADTQYF

length: 15
V: TRBV5-5
D: .
size: .
J: TRBJ1-3
DNA: TGTGCCAGCAGCTTGGAACAGGTCCCTGGAAACACCATATATTTT
CDR3: CASSLEQVPGNTIYF

length: 15
V: TRBV5-1
D: TRBD1
size: .
J: TRBJ2-7
DNA: TGCGCCAGCCAACTCCGGACAGGGTTCTCCTACGAGCAGTACTTC
CDR3: CASQLRTGFSYEQYF

length: 13
V: TRBV10-3
D: TRBD1
size: once
J: TRBJ1-2
DNA: TGTGCCATCAGTGAACGACAGGGCTATGGCTACACCTTC
CDR3: CAISERQGYGYTF

length: 11
V: TRBV6-2/TRBV6-3
D: .
size: few
J: TRBJ2-3
DNA: TGTGCCAGCAGCGAGCCGGATACGCAGTATTTT
CDR3: CASSEPDTQYF

length: 13
V: TRBV12-3/TRBV12-4
D: TRBD2
size: .
J: TRBJ2-2
DNA: TGTGCCAGCAAGATAGCGGGTGATGGGGAGCTGTTTTTT
CDR3: CASKIAGDGELFF

length: 16
V: TRBV3-1
D: TRBD2
size: once
J: TRBJ2-5
DNA: TGTGCCAGCAGCCAAGAGTTGCGGGGGAAAAAAGAGACCCAGTACTTC
CDR3: CASSQELRGKKETQYF

length: 14
V: TRBV12-3/TRBV12-4
D: .
size: few
J: TRBJ2-4
DNA: TGTGCCAGCAGTGTAGGACACGGGAATGGGATTCAGTACTTC
CDR3: CASSVGHGNGIQYF

length: 13
V: TRBV7-9
D: .
size: .
J: TRBJ2-7
DNA: TGTGCCAGCAGCTTAGGGGGCCTTTACGAGCAGTACTTC
CDR3: CASSLGGLYEQYF

length: 14
V: TRBV12-3/TRBV12-4
D: .
size: .
J: TRBJ1-1
DNA: TGTGCCAGCAGAGCGGGACACGTGAACACTGAAGCTTTCTTT
CDR3: CASRAGHVNTEAFF

length: 17
V: TRBV4-3
D: .
size: few
J: TRBJ2-2
DNA: TGCGCCAGCAGCCAACCGCCCCGGGGGCGAGGAACCGGGGAGCTGTTTTTT
CDR3: CASSQPPRGRGTGELFF

length: 14
V: TRBV12-3/TRBV12-4
D: .
size: few
J: TRBJ1-2
DNA: TGTGCCAGCAGTTTAGCGTCGTGGGGAATTGGCTACACCTTC
CDR3: CASSLASWGIGYTF

length: 14
V: TRBV27
D: .
size: .
J: TRBJ2-7
DNA: TGTGCCAGCGGTAGGGACGAGTTAACCTACGAGCAGTACTTC
CDR3: CASGRDELTYEQYF

length: 15
V: TRBV20-1
D: TRBD1
size: .
J: TRBJ2-1
DNA: TGCAGTGCTGACAGGGGGGAGCGGGGCTACAATGAGCAGTTCTTC
CDR3: CSADRGERGYNEQFF

length: 13
V: TRBV24-1
D: .
size: few
J: TRBJ2-5
DNA: TGTGCCACCAGTGATTTCCAGGGTGAGACCCAGTACTTC
CDR3: CATSDFQGETQYF

length: 14
V: TRBV5-1
D: TRBD1
size: .
J: TRBJ2-7
DNA: TGCGCCAGCAGCACAGAACAGGGGGCTCACGAGCAGTACTTC
CDR3: CASSTEQGAHEQYF

length: 16
V: TRBV20-1
D: .
size: .
J: TRBJ2-4
DNA: TGCAGTGCTAGAGATTTGATAGGGCTAAACAAAAACATTCAGTACTTC
CDR3: CSARDLIGLNKNIQYF

length: 12
V: TRBV10-2
D: .
size: .
J: TRBJ2-7
DNA: TGCGCCAGTAGACAGTTCTCTTACGAGCAGTACTTC
CDR3: CASRQFSYEQYF

length: 19
V: TRBV5-1
D: TRBD1
size: .
J: TRBJ2-1
DNA: TGCGCCAGCAGCTTGGCCCCGGCCGAGACAGGGCCCTTTTCAGGCGGGCAGTTCTTC
CDR3: CASSLAPAETGPFSGGQFF

length: 20
V: TRBV6-2/TRBV6-3
D: TRBD2
size: .
J: TRBJ2-1
DNA: TGTGCCAGCAGTTACTACCCCGGGACTAGCGGGAGGATTTCCTACACTGAGCAGTTCTTC
CDR3: CASSYYPGTSGRISYTEQFF

length: 16
V: TRBV20-1
D: .
size: few
J: TRBJ2-6
DNA: TGCAGTGCTAGAGATGGGCCTTCTCCTGGGGCCAACGTCCTGACTTTC
CDR3: CSARDGPSPGANVLTF

length: 13
V: TRBV20-1
D: .
size: .
J: TRBJ2-7
DNA: TGCAGTGCTAGCGGAAGGGCTCTCTACGAGCAGTACTTC
CDR3: CSASGRALYEQYF

length: 14
V: TRBV5-6
D: .
size: .
J: TRBJ2-5
DNA: TGTGCCAGCAGTACTGGAACTATTAGGGAGACCCAGTACTTC
CDR3: CASSTGTIRETQYF

length: 16
V: TRBV4-2
D: .
size: .
J: TRBJ1-3
DNA: TGTGCCAGCAGCCAAGATGTCGGGGGACCTGGAAACACCATATATTTT
CDR3: CASSQDVGGPGNTIYF

length: 15
V: TRBV12-3/TRBV12-4
D: TRBD1
size: .
J: TRBJ2-1
DNA: TGTGCCAGCACCACCGGGACAGGGGATAACAATGAGCAGTTCTTC
CDR3: CASTTGTGDNNEQFF

length: 14
V: TRBV11-1
D: .
size: .
J: TRBJ1-2
DNA: TGTGCCAGCAGCTTACACCAGGGTTCCTATGGCTACACCTTC
CDR3: CASSLHQGSYGYTF

length: 14
V: TRBV20-1
D: .
size: .
J: TRBJ2-5
DNA: TGCAGTGCTAGAGATATCGGCAGGGGAGAGACCCAGTACTTC
CDR3: CSARDIGRGETQYF

length: 13
V: TRBV10-3
D: .
size: .
J: TRBJ1-1
DNA: TGTGCCATCCCCGCAGGAATGAACACTGAAGCTTTCTTT
CDR3: CAIPAGMNTEAFF

length: 14
V: TRBV19
D: .
size: .
J: TRBJ2-7
DNA: TGTGCCAGTAGTATAAGCCTTGGCACCTACGAGCAGTACTTC
CDR3: CASSISLGTYEQYF

length: 15
V: TRBV9
D: .
size: many
J: TRBJ2-7
DNA: TGTGCCAGCAGCGTACAGGCCACTAGCTCCTACGAGCAGTACTTC
CDR3: CASSVQATSSYEQYF

length: 12
V: TRBV20-1
D: .
size: many
J: TRBJ2-7
DNA: TGCAGTGCTTCGGACTATTCCTACGAGCAGTACTTC
CDR3: CSASDYSYEQYF

length: 15
V: TRBV6-5
D: .
size: many
J: TRBJ1-1
DNA: TGTGCCAGCAGTTACTCCGACAGAATGAACACTGAAGCTTTCTTT
CDR3: CASSYSDRMNTEAFF

length: 12
V: TRBV28
D: .
size: many
J: TRBJ1-2
DNA: TGTGCCAGCAGTTTCCCTAACTATGGCTACACCTTC
CDR3: CASSFPNYGYTF

length: 14
V: TRBV6-5
D: .
size: few
J: TRBJ1-6
DNA: TGTGCCAGCAGTTACAATAGGGATAATTCACCCCTCCACTTT
CDR3: CASSYNRDNSPLHF

length: 13
V: TRBV9
D: .
size: .
J: TRBJ2-1
DNA: TGTGCCAGCAGCGTAGCCAACGGGGATGAGCAGTTCTTC
CDR3: CASSVANGDEQFF

length: 14
V: TRBV4-3
D: .
size: many
J: TRBJ1-1
DNA: TGCGCCAGCAGCCAAGAGATATCGAACACTGAAGCTTTCTTT
CDR3: CASSQEISNTEAFF

length: 13
V: TRBV14
D: .
size: .
J: TRBJ1-1
DNA: TGTGCCAGCAGCCGAGGGGAAAGCACTGAAGCTTTCTTT
CDR3: CASSRGESTEAFF